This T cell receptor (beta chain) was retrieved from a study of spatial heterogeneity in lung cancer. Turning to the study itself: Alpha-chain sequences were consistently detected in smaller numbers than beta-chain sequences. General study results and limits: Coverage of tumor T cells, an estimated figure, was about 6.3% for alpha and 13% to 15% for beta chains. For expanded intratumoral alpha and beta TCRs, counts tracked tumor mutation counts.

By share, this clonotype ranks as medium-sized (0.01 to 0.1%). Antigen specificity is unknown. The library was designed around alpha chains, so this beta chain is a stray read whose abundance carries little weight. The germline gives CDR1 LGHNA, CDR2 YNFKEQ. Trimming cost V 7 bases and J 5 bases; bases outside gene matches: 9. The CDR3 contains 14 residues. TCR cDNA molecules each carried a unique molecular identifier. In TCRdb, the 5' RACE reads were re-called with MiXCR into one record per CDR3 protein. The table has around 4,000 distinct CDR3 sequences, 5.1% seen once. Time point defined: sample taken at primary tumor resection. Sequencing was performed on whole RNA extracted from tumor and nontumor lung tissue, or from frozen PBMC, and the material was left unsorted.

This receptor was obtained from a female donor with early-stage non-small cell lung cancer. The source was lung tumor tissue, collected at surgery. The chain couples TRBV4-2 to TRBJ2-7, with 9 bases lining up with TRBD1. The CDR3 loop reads CASTPTGGRDEQYF. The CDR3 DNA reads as TGTGCCAGCACCCCTACAGGGGGCAGAGACGAGCAGTACTTC.